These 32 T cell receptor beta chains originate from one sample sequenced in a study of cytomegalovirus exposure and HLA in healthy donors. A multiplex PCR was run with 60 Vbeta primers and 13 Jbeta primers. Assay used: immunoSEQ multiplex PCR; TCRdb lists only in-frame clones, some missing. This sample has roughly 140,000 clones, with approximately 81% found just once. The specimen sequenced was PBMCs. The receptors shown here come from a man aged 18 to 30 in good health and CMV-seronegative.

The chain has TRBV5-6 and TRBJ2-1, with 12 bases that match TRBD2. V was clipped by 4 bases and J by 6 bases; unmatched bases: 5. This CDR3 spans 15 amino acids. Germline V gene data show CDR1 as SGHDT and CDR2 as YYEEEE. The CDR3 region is CASSLPGLAGNEQFF. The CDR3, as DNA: TGTGCCAGCAGCCTACCGGGACTAGCGGGCAATGAGCAGTTCTTC. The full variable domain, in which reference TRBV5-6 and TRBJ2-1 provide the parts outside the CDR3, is DAGVTQSPTHLIKTRGQQVTLRCSPKSGHDTVSWYQQALGQGPQFIFQYYEEEERQRGNFPDRFSGHQFPNYSSELNVNALLLGDSALYLCASSLPGLAGNEQFFGPGTRLTVL.

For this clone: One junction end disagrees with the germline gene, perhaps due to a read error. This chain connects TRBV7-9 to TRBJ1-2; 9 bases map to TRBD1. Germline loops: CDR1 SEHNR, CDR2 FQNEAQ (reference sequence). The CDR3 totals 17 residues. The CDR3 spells CSSSPRDRAKKNYGYTF. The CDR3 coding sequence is TGTTCCAGCAGCCCTCGGGACAGGGCAAAAAAAAACTATGGCTACACCTTC. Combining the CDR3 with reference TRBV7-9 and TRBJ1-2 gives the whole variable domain DTGVSQNPRHKITKRGQNVTFRCDPISEHNRLYWYRQTLGQGPEFLTYFQNEAQLEKSRLLSDRFSAERPKGSFSTLEIQRTEQGDSAMYLCSSSPRDRAKKNYGYTFGSGTRLTVV.

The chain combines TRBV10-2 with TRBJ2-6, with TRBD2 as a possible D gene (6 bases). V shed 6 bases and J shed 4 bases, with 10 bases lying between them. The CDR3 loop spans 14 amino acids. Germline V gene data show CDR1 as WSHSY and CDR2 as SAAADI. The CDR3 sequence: CASRDYPGANVLTF. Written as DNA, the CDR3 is TGCGCCAGCAGGGACTACCCGGGGGCCAACGTCCTGACTTTC.

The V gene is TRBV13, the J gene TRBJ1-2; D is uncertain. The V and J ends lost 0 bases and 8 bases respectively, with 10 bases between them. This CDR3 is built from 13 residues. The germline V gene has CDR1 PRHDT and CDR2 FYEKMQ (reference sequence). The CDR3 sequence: CASSLGRGSGYTF. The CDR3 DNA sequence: TGTGCCAGCAGCTTAGGTCGAGGGAGCGGCTACACCTTC. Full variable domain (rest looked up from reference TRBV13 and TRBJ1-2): AAGVIQSPRHLIKEKRETATLKCYPIPRHDTVYWYQQGPGQDPQFLISFYEKMQSDKGSIPDRFSAQQFSDYHSELNMSSLELGDSALYFCASSLGRGSGYTFGSGTRLTVV.

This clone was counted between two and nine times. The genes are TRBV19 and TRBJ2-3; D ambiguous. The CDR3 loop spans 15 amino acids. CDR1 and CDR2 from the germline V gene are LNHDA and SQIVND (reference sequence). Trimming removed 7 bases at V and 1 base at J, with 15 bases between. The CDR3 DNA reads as TGTGCCAGTATCCCAAGCGAATCCGGCACAGATACGCAGTATTTT. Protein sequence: CASIPSESGTDTQYF.

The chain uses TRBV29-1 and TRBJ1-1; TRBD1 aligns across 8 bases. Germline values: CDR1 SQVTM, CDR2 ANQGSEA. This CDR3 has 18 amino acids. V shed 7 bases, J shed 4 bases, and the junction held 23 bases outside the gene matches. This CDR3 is CSGRSGKYLATGGTEAFF. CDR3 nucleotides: TGCAGCGGCCGTTCGGGAAAGTATCTGGCCACAGGGGGCACTGAAGCTTTCTTT.

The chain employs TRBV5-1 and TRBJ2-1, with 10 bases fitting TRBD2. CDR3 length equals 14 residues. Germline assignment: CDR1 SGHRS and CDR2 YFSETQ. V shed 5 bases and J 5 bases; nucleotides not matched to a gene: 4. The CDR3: CASRGLAEDNEQFF. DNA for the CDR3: TGCGCCAGCAGAGGACTAGCGGAGGACAATGAGCAGTTCTTC.

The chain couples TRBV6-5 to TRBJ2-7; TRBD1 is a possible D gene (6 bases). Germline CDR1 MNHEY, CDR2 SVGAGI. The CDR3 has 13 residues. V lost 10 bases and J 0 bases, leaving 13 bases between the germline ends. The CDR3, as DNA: TGTGCCACCCACGGGACAAACTCCTACGAGCAGTACTTC. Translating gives CATHGTNSYEQYF.

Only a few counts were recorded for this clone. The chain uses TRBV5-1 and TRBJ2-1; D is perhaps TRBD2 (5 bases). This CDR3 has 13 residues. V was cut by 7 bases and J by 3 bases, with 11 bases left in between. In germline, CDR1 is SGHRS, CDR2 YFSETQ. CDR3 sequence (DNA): TGCGCCAGCGGGTATAGCGACTACAATGAGCAGTTCTTC. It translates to CASGYSDYNEQFF.

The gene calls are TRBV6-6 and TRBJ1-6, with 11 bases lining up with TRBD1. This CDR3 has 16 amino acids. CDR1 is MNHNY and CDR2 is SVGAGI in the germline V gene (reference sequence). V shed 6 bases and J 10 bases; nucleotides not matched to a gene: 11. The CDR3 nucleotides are TGTGCCAGCAGGCCCACCGGGACAGGGGGACGGTCACCCCTCCACTTT. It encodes CASRPTGTGGRSPLHF.

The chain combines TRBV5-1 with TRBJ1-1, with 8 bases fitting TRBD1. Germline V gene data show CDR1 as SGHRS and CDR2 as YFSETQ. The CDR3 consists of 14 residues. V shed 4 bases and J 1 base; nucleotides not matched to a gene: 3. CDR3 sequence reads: CASSLDRANTEAFF. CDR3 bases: TGCGCCAGCAGCCTGGACAGGGCGAACACTGAAGCTTTCTTT.

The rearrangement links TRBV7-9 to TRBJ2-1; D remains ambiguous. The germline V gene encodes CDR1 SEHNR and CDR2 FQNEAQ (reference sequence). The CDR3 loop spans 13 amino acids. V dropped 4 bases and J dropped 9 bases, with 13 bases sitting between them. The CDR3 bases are TGTGCCAGCAGCTCAGAGGTGGAGCTTGAGCAGTTCTTC. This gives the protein CASSSEVELEQFF.

The CDR3 DNA reads as TGCGCCAGCGCGAGCGGGAGCGAGCAGTACTTC. Its protein is CASASGSEQYF. The chain links TRBV10-2 to TRBJ2-7, with 8 nucleotides matching TRBD2. Germline V gene sequence: CDR1 WSHSY, CDR2 SAAADI. The V segment lost 8 bases and the J segment 6 bases; nucleotides outside the gene matches: 3. The CDR3 is 11 amino acids.

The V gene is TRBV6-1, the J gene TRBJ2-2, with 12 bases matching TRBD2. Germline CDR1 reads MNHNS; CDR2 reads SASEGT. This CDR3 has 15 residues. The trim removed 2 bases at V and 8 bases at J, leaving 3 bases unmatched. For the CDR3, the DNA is TGTGCCAGCAGTGAACTTCTAGCGGGAGGGGGGGAGCTGTTTTTT. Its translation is CASSELLAGGGELFF.

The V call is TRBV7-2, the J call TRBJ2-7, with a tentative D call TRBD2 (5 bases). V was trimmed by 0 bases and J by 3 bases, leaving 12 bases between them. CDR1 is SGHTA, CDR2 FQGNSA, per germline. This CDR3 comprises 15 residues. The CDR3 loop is CASSLASGDHYEQYF. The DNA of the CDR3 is TGTGCCAGCAGCTTAGCGAGCGGTGATCACTACGAGCAGTACTTC. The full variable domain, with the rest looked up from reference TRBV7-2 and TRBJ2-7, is GAGVSQSPSNKVTEKGKDVELRCDPISGHTALYWYRQSLGQGLEFLIYFQGNSAPDKSGLPSDRFSAERTGGSVSTLTIQRTQQEDSAVYLCASSLASGDHYEQYFGPGTRLTVT.

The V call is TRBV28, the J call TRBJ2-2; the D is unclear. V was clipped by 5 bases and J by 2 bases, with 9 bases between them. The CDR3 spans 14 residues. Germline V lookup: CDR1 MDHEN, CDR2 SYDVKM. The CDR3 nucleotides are TGTGCCAGCAGTCCCTCTACCAACACCGGGGAGCTGTTTTTT. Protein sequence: CASSPSTNTGELFF.

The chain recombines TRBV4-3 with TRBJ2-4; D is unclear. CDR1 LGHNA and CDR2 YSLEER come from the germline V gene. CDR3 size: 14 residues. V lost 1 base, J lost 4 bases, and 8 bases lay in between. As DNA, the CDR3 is TGCGCCAGCAGCCAAGCCCAGACAAAAAACATTCAGTACTTC. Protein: CASSQAQTKNIQYF.

In nucleotides, the CDR3 is TGTGCCAGCAGTTGGGGACTAGCGGGAGGGGGTCATGGTACGCAGTATTTT. It encodes CASSWGLAGGGHGTQYF. V usage is TRBV27 and J usage is TRBJ2-3; 16 bases match TRBD2. Germline CDR1 MNHEY, CDR2 SMNVEV (reference sequence). The CDR3 is made up of 17 amino acids. V lost 4 bases and J lost 8; bases outside the gene matches: 9.

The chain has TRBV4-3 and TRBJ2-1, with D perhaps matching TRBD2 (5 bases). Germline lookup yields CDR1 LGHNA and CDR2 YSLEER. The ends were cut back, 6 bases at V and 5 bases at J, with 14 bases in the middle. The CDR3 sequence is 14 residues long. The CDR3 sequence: CASSATGTHNEQFF. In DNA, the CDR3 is TGCGCCAGCAGTGCGACGGGAACCCACAATGAGCAGTTCTTC.

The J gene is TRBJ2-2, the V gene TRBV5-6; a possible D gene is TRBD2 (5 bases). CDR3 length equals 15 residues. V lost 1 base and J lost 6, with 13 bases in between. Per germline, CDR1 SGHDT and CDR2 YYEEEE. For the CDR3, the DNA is TGTGCCAGCAGCTTGATTGACTCGGAGGCCGGGGAGCTGTTTTTT. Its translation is CASSLIDSEAGELFF.

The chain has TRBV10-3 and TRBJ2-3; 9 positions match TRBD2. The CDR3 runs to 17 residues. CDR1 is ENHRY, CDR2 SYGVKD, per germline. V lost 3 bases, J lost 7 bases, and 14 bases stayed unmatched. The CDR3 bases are TGTGCCATCAGTGACTCGAGCACGAGCGGGGGGTTACATACGCAGTATTTT. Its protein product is CAISDSSTSGGLHTQYF.

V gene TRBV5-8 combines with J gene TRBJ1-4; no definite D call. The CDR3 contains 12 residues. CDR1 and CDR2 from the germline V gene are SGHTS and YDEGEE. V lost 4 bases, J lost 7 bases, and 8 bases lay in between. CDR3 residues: CASSPWSEKLFF. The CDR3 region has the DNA TGTGCCAGCAGCCCCTGGAGTGAAAAACTGTTTTTT.

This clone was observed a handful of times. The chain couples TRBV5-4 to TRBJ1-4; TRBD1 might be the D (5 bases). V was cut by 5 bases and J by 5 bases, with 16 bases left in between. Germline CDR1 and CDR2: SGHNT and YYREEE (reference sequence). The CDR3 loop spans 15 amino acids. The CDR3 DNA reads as TGTGCCAGCAGAACCGGAGGGGCGCAGAATGAAAAACTGTTTTTT. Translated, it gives CASRTGGAQNEKLFF.

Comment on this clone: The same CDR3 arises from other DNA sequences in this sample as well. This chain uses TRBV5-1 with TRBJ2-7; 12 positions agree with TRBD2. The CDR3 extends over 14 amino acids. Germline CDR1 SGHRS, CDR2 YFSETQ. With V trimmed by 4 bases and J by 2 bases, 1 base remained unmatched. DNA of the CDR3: TGCGCCAGCAGCCTAGCGGGAGGGCCCTACGAGCAGTACTTC. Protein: CASSLAGGPYEQYF.

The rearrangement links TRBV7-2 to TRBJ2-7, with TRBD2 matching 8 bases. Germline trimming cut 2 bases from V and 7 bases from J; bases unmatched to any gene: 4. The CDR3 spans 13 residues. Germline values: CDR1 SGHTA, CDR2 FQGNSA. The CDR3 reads CASSLSGGREQYF. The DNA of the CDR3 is TGTGCCAGCAGCTTATCGGGAGGGAGGGAGCAGTACTTC. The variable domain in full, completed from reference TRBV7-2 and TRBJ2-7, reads GAGVSQSPSNKVTEKGKDVELRCDPISGHTALYWYRQSLGQGLEFLIYFQGNSAPDKSGLPSDRFSAERTGGSVSTLTIQRTQQEDSAVYLCASSLSGGREQYFGPGTRLTVT.

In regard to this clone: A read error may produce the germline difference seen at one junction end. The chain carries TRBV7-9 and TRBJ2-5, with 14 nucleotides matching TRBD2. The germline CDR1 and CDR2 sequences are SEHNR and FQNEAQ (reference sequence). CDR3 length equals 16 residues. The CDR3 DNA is TGTTCCAGCACCAACCCGGGACTAGCGGGAGTGGAGACCCAGTACTTC. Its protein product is CSSTNPGLAGVETQYF.

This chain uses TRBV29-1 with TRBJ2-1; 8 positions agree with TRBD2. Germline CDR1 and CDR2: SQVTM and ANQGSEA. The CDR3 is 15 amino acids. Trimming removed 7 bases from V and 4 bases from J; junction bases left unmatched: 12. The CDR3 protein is CSATGGSTVYNEQFF. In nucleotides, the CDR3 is TGCAGCGCTACGGGAGGGTCGACGGTGTACAATGAGCAGTTCTTC.

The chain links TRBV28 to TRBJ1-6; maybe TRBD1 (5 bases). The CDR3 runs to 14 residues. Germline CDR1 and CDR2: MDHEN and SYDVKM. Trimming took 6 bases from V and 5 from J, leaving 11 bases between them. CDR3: CASSLGGDNSPLHF. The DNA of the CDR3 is TGTGCCAGCAGCCTTGGGGGGGATAATTCACCCCTCCACTTT.

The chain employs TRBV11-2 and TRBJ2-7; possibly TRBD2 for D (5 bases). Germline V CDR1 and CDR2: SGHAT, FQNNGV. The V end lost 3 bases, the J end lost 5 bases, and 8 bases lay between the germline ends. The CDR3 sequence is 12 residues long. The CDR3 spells CASSFSGDEQYF. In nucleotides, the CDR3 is TGTGCCAGCAGCTTCTCCGGGGACGAGCAGTACTTC.

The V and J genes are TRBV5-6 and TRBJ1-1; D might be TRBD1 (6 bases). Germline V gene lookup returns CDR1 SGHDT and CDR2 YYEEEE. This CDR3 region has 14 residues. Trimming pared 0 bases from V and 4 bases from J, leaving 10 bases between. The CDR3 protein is CASSLGTRGTEAFF. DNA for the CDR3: TGTGCCAGCAGCTTGGGGACCAGGGGCACTGAAGCTTTCTTT.

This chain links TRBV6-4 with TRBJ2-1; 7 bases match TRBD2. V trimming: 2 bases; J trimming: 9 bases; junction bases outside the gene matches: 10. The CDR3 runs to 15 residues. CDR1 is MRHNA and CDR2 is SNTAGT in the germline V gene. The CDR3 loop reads CASSDPPGGGSEQFF. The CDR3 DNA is TGTGCCAGCAGTGACCCTCCAGGCGGGGGTAGTGAGCAGTTCTTC.

The CDR3 region has the DNA TGTGCCAGCAGCCAAGGGACCCTCGAGGGGGCCGGGGAGCTGTTTTTT. Translation: CASSQGTLEGAGELFF. The chain couples TRBV5-8 to TRBJ2-2; a weak D match, TRBD1 (6 bases). This CDR3 is 16 amino acids long. V lost 4 bases, J lost 6 bases, and 19 bases lay in between. Germline lookup yields CDR1 SGHTS and CDR2 YDEGEE.